This T cell receptor beta chain was sequenced during a study of tumor and adjacent non-tumor tissue in lung cancer. RNA was extracted from bulk tissue without any cell sorting. Donors were chemotherapy-naive, newly diagnosed lung cancer surgical patients in China, August–November 2014. The CDR3 extends over 17 amino acids. V gave up 7 bases and J gave up 4 bases; unmatched junction bases: 11. Germline V lookup: CDR1 MDHEN, CDR2 SYDVKM. Three rounds of nested PCR, following a modified ARM-PCR protocol, produced the TCRbeta library. TCRdb itself ran the multiplex PCR reads through MiXCR, one entry per CDR3 protein. The data show about 93,000 distinct CDR3 sequences, around two thirds seen once. Broader study findings: Higher tumor TCR diversity was associated with shorter survival. In normal lung, the top 100 clones were significantly more dominant than in tumor. TCR diversity was significantly greater in tumor than normal lung tissue.

A remark on this clonotype: Its antigen is still unknown.

The sample was lung tumor tissue. The sequence came from a man aged 70 or older with non-small cell lung cancer. V and J are TRBV28 and TRBJ2-6; 9 nucleotides align to TRBD1. This CDR3 reads CASTDPRDRAGANVLTF. The CDR3 nucleotides are TGTGCCAGCACCGATCCCCGGGACAGGGCCGGGGCCAACGTCCTGACTTTC.